The clone carrying this T cell receptor (beta chain) was seen a handful of times. Produced via immunoSEQ multiplex PCR; TCRdb's table is partial and in-frame only. The repertoire includes about 250,000 clones, roughly 88% of them detected once, and more than 1.2% sits in the top ten. The sample is drawn from a study of blood T cell repertoires in COVID-19. Turning to the study itself: Specimens from acute and convalescent COVID-19 originated in the United States, Italy and Spain. PBMCs, B-cell-depleted T cells, or T cells provided the cDNA or gDNA that made up the material.

This receptor was identified in an elderly man with acute or convalescent COVID-19. The source material was peripheral blood.

The CDR3 nucleotides read TGTGCCAGCAGCCATACAGGGTTAGGAAACACCATATATTTT. Translation: CASSHTGLGNTIYF. The genes are TRBV3-1 (or the pseudogene TRBV3-2) and TRBJ1-3; perhaps TRBD1 as D (6 bases). V lost 3 bases and J lost 4, with 10 bases in between. The CDR3 runs 14 residues. CDR1 is LGHDT and CDR2 is YNNKEL in the germline V gene (reference sequence).